Presented here are 30 T cell receptor beta chains from one specimen sequenced in a study of T cell changes during pregnancy in multiple sclerosis. The method was immunoSEQ multiplex PCR; TCRdb's version includes in-frame clones alone and lacks a portion of them. Here the sample spans roughly 93,000 clones, approximately 90% being singletons. Material: peripheral blood, obtained before pregnancy. The receptors stem from a female donor with multiple sclerosis, enrolled in a pregnancy study.

The chain combines TRBV2 with TRBJ2-7, with 12 positions matching TRBD2. Per the germline V gene, CDR1 is SNHLY and CDR2 is FYNNEI. Germline trimming cut 5 bases from V and 1 base from J; bases unmatched to any gene: 6. This CDR3 has 16 amino acids. This CDR3 reads CASSLHGLAGSYEQYF. CDR3 nucleotide sequence: TGTGCCAGCAGTTTACACGGACTAGCGGGATCCTACGAGCAGTACTTC.

The chain is built from TRBV27 and TRBJ1-5; D might be TRBD1 (6 bases). The CDR3 totals 14 residues. Germline lookup yields CDR1 MNHEY and CDR2 SMNVEV (reference sequence). V shed 5 bases and J shed 2 bases, with 10 bases lying between them. CDR3 DNA: TGTGCCAGCAGTCCTTACAGGGGCAATCAGCCCCAGCATTTT. It translates to CASSPYRGNQPQHF.

This clone has only a few counts. The chain joins TRBV13 to TRBJ2-3; 7 bases agree with TRBD1. Trimming removed 5 bases from V and 1 base from J; junction bases left unmatched: 6. CDR3 length: 15 amino acids. CDR1 is PRHDT and CDR2 is FYEKMQ in the germline V gene (reference sequence). The CDR3 sequence: CASSRRQGRTDTQYF. The CDR3 nucleotides are TGTGCCAGCAGCCGGCGACAGGGCCGCACAGATACGCAGTATTTT.

This clone was observed a single time. V is TRBV27 and J is TRBJ1-1; D not certain. CDR3 length: 13 residues. Germline lookup yields CDR1 MNHEY and CDR2 SMNVEV (reference sequence). The V end was cut by 6 bases, the J end by 6 bases, with 14 bases between. The CDR3 region is CASRPREIAEAFF. The CDR3, as DNA: TGTGCCAGCAGACCGAGGGAAATCGCTGAAGCTTTCTTT.

The rearrangement uses TRBV2 and TRBJ1-2; D gene ambiguous. Per the germline V gene, CDR1 is SNHLY and CDR2 is FYNNEI. V was shortened by 2 bases and J by 4 bases, with 11 bases between the two germline ends. CDR3 length: 14 amino acids. The CDR3 is CASSERLGSYGYTF. CDR3 bases: TGTGCCAGCAGTGAACGTCTAGGTTCCTATGGCTACACCTTC. The variable domain in full, completed from reference TRBV2 and TRBJ1-2, reads EPEVTQTPSHQVTQMGQEVILRCVPISNHLYFYWYRQILGQKVEFLVSFYNNEISEKSEIFDDQFSVERPDGSNFTLKIRSTKLEDSAMYFCASSERLGSYGYTFGSGTRLTVV.

CDR3 coding DNA: TGTGCCAGCAGTTACGGCAGGCCTCGAACCTACGAGCAGTACTTC. It yields the protein CASSYGRPRTYEQYF. This chain links TRBV6-5 with TRBJ2-7; D is undetermined. The V end lost 2 bases, the J end lost 2 bases, and 13 bases lay between the germline ends. Germline CDR1 and CDR2: MNHEY and SVGAGI. The CDR3 runs to 15 residues.

The chain uses TRBV6-5 and TRBJ1-1, with D tentatively TRBD1 (5 bases). The CDR3 totals 12 residues. In germline, CDR1 is MNHEY, CDR2 SVGAGI. Trimming pared 6 bases from V and 4 bases from J, leaving 9 bases between. This CDR3 is CASSWGGTEAFF. CDR3 nucleotides: TGTGCCAGCAGCTGGGGGGGCACTGAAGCTTTCTTT.

The chain recombines TRBV30 with TRBJ1-1, with a weak D call TRBD1 (6 bases). Germline-derived CDR1 and CDR2 are GTSNPN and SVGIG (reference sequence). Trimming shortened V by 7 bases and J by 11 bases, and 20 bases separated the two germline ends. This CDR3 contains 12 residues. CDR3: CALTGQPRGAFF. Written as DNA, the CDR3 is TGTGCCTTAACAGGGCAACCCAGGGGTGCTTTCTTT. Based on the CDR3 plus reference TRBV30 and TRBJ1-1, the full variable domain is SQTIHQWPATLVQPVGSPLSLECTVEGTSNPNLYWYRQAAGRGLQLLFYSVGIGQISSEVPQNLSASRPQDRQFILSSKKLLLSDSGFYLCALTGQPRGAFFGQGTRLTVV.

This chain joins TRBV19 and TRBJ2-7; TRBD1 agrees at 8 bases. CDR1 and CDR2 from the germline V gene are LNHDA and SQIVND (reference sequence). The CDR3 runs to 14 residues. The V segment lost 4 bases and the J segment 0 bases; nucleotides outside the gene matches: 2. CDR3 sequence: CASSNTGGSYEQYF. The CDR3 region has the DNA TGTGCCAGTAGTAACACAGGGGGCTCCTACGAGCAGTACTTC.

The chain is built from TRBV7-9 and TRBJ2-1; weak D call: TRBD2 (5 bases). The CDR3 is 12 residues long. Germline V CDR1 and CDR2: SEHNR, FQNEAQ (reference sequence). Trimming stripped 2 bases from V and 7 bases from J, with 6 bases between. The CDR3 DNA reads TGTGCCAGCAGCTTACGAGGGAATGAGCAGTTCTTC. Amino acid sequence: CASSLRGNEQFF.

The chain joins TRBV28 to TRBJ2-7; D is possibly TRBD1 (5 bases). Trimming shortened V by 4 bases and J by 1 base, and 11 bases separated the two germline ends. CDR1 is MDHEN, CDR2 SYDVKM, per germline. CDR3 length equals 14 residues. The CDR3 loop is CASSSAGKSYEQYF. As DNA, the CDR3 is TGTGCCAGCAGTTCGGCAGGGAAATCCTACGAGCAGTACTTC.

The V gene is TRBV15, the J gene TRBJ1-5, with D perhaps matching TRBD1 (5 bases). The CDR3 is 18 amino acids. V lost 0 bases, J lost 1 base, and 16 bases lay in between. Per the germline V gene, CDR1 is LNHNV and CDR2 is YYDKDF (reference sequence). For the CDR3, the DNA is TGTGCCACCAGCAGAGATCGGGTGGGCCGGGGGAGCAATCAGCCCCAGCATTTT. Translating it yields CATSRDRVGRGSNQPQHF.

The V gene is TRBV2, the J gene TRBJ2-1; D gene unclear. Germline V gene lookup returns CDR1 SNHLY and CDR2 FYNNEI. The CDR3 runs to 12 residues. Trimming removed 3 bases from V and 6 bases from J, with 6 bases in between. The CDR3 sequence is CASSEQRNEQFF. The CDR3 DNA is TGTGCCAGCAGTGAGCAGCGCAATGAGCAGTTCTTC.

The chain employs TRBV29-1 and TRBJ1-2; 11 bases fit TRBD1. The CDR3 runs 13 residues. V shed 6 bases, J shed 3 bases, and the junction held 3 bases outside the gene matches. Per the germline V gene, CDR1 is SQVTM and CDR2 is ANQGSEA. The CDR3 coding sequence is TGCAGCGTCGGGACAGGGGGACACTATGGCTACACCTTC. Residues: CSVGTGGHYGYTF.

This chain links TRBV30 with TRBJ2-3; D gene unclear. Germline CDR1 and CDR2: GTSNPN and SVGIG (reference sequence). The CDR3 runs 12 residues. The V and J ends lost 1 base and 3 bases respectively, with 5 bases between them. For the CDR3, the DNA is TGTGCCTGGAGTGACGGTACAGATACGCAGTATTTT. This translates into CAWSDGTDTQYF.

V gene TRBV4-2 combines with J gene TRBJ2-3, with 8 bases lining up with TRBD1. CDR1 LGHNA and CDR2 YNFKEQ come from the germline V gene. CDR3 length equals 17 residues. Trimming removed 3 bases from V and 4 bases from J; junction bases left unmatched: 12. CDR3 in DNA: TGTGCCAGCAGCCACCAACTTCCGGGACAGGCGGCAGATACGCAGTATTTT. Its protein is CASSHQLPGQAADTQYF.

This clone was seen more than once but under ten times. The rearrangement links TRBV6-1 to TRBJ2-7, with 10 bases that match TRBD2. The CDR3 contains 15 residues. Germline-derived CDR1 and CDR2 are MNHNS and SASEGT. The trim removed 6 bases at V and 3 bases at J, leaving 8 bases unmatched. The CDR3 sequence is CASSMERGGLYEQYF. Here the CDR3 DNA reads TGTGCCAGCAGCATGGAGCGGGGGGGCCTCTACGAGCAGTACTTC.

The chain combines TRBV30 with TRBJ1-2; the match to TRBD1 covers 12 bases. Unmatched junction bases numbered 13, after V lost 2 bases and J lost 6 bases. In germline, CDR1 is GTSNPN, CDR2 SVGIG (reference sequence). The CDR3 is 17 residues long. In nucleotides, the CDR3 is TGTGCCTGGAGTCACCGGGACAGGGGGCGCGCTGGAAATGGCTACACCTTC. This gives the protein CAWSHRDRGRAGNGYTF. The full variable domain, completed using reference TRBV30 and TRBJ1-2, is SQTIHQWPATLVQPVGSPLSLECTVEGTSNPNLYWYRQAAGRGLQLLFYSVGIGQISSEVPQNLSASRPQDRQFILSSKKLLLSDSGFYLCAWSHRDRGRAGNGYTFGSGTRLTVV.

This clone was counted a single time. The J gene is TRBJ2-7, the V gene TRBV5-1; the match to TRBD1 covers 8 bases. The germline gives CDR1 SGHRS, CDR2 YFSETQ. V trimming: 4 bases; J trimming: 4 bases; junction bases outside the gene matches: 13. The CDR3 is 16 amino acids. CDR3 nucleotide sequence: TGCGCCAGCAGCCCGGAGGAGAGGACAGGGTTGTACGAGCAGTACTTC. Encoded protein: CASSPEERTGLYEQYF. Based on the CDR3 plus reference TRBV5-1 and TRBJ2-7, the full variable domain is KAGVTQTPRYLIKTRGQQVTLSCSPISGHRSVSWYQQTPGQGLQFLFEYFSETQRNKGNFPGRFSGRQFSNSRSEMNVSTLELGDSALYLCASSPEERTGLYEQYFGPGTRLTVT.

This chain links TRBV7-2 with TRBJ1-5, with TRBD1 as a possible D gene (6 bases). The germline CDR1 and CDR2 sequences are SGHTA and FQGNSA. The CDR3 has 14 residues. Trimming shortened V by 4 bases and J by 6 bases, and 13 bases separated the two germline ends. CDR3 sequence: CASSSTGPLQPQHF. CDR3 DNA: TGTGCCAGCAGCTCTACAGGGCCTCTTCAGCCCCAGCATTTT.

The genes are TRBV7-9 and TRBJ2-5; 12 bases fit TRBD2. The CDR3 has 16 amino acids. With 7 bases clipped from V and 2 bases from J, the junction kept 8 bases outside the gene matches. Germline loops: CDR1 SEHNR, CDR2 FQNEAQ (reference sequence). CDR3 nucleotide sequence: TGTGCCAGCACCCTGGAGGGGACTAGCGGGCAAGAGACCCAGTACTTC. This gives the protein CASTLEGTSGQETQYF. Filled out from reference TRBV7-9 and TRBJ2-5, the complete variable domain reads DTGVSQNPRHKITKRGQNVTFRCDPISEHNRLYWYRQTLGQGPEFLTYFQNEAQLEKSRLLSDRFSAERPKGSFSTLEIQRTEQGDSAMYLCASTLEGTSGQETQYFGPGTRLLVL.

This clone was observed a handful of times. This chain joins TRBV28 and TRBJ2-7; D not certain. Trimming stripped 3 bases from V and 3 bases from J, with 9 bases between. The CDR3 has 13 amino acids. Germline-derived CDR1 and CDR2 are MDHEN and SYDVKM. The CDR3 coding sequence is TGTGCCAGCAGTTTCGACTCCGACTACGAGCAGTACTTC. Translation gives CASSFDSDYEQYF.

The genes are TRBV11-2 and TRBJ2-7; 7 positions agree with TRBD2. The V segment lost 5 bases and the J segment 0 bases; nucleotides outside the gene matches: 10. CDR1 is SGHAT and CDR2 is FQNNGV in the germline V gene. This CDR3 contains 16 residues. CDR3 loop: CASSTNEERDSYEQYF. CDR3 nucleotides: TGTGCCAGCAGCACCAACGAGGAGCGGGACTCCTACGAGCAGTACTTC. The whole variable domain, remainder taken from reference TRBV11-2 and TRBJ2-7, is EAGVAQSPRYKIIEKRQSVAFWCNPISGHATLYWYQQILGQGPKLLIQFQNNGVVDDSQLPKDRFSAERLKGVDSTLKIQPAKLEDSAVYLCASSTNEERDSYEQYFGPGTRLTVT.

The rearrangement links TRBV6-1 to TRBJ2-3; 9 bases line up with TRBD2. The CDR3 consists of 15 residues. CDR1 is MNHNS, CDR2 SASEGT, per germline. J was trimmed by 3 bases and V by 6 bases; bases with no gene match: 7. CDR3 nucleotides: TGTGCCAGCAGCGCAGCGGGGGGACGAACAGATACGCAGTATTTT. This codes for CASSAAGGRTDTQYF.

The chain is built from TRBV9 and TRBJ1-4; D ambiguous. The germline V gene has CDR1 SGDLS and CDR2 YYNGEE. There are 12 residues in the CDR3. Trimming removed 2 bases at V and 4 bases at J, with 3 bases between. CDR3 region: CASSVGNEKLFF. DNA of the CDR3: TGTGCCAGCAGCGTCGGTAATGAAAAACTGTTTTTT. Full variable domain (rest looked up from reference TRBV9 and TRBJ1-4): DSGVTQTPKHLITATGQRVTLRCSPRSGDLSVYWYQQSLDQGLQFLIQYYNGEERAKGNILERFSAQQFPDLHSELNLSSLELGDSALYFCASSVGNEKLFFGSGTQLSVL.

The chain has TRBV28 and TRBJ1-5; 7 bases match TRBD1. Germline values: CDR1 MDHEN, CDR2 SYDVKM. V dropped 9 bases and J dropped 4; count of bases not matched to a gene: 9. The CDR3 extends over 14 amino acids. The CDR3 here is CASGTDEGNQPQHF. The CDR3 bases are TGTGCCAGTGGGACAGACGAGGGGAATCAGCCCCAGCATTTT.

This clone was found once. The V call is TRBV10-3, the J call TRBJ2-5, with 13 bases that match TRBD2. Trimming removed 0 bases from V and 4 bases from J; junction bases left unmatched: 2. This CDR3 is 16 amino acids long. In germline, CDR1 is ENHRY, CDR2 SYGVKD. The CDR3 protein is CAISESRTSGRETQYF. DNA of the CDR3: TGTGCCATCAGTGAGTCGAGGACTAGCGGGAGAGAGACCCAGTACTTC.

V is TRBV15 and J is TRBJ2-7; the D gene is possibly TRBD2 (6 bases). Trimming cost V 1 base and J 3 bases, with 10 bases left between them. The germline CDR1 and CDR2 sequences are LNHNV and YYDKDF (reference sequence). CDR3 length: 14 residues. CDR3 region: CATSRGRGSYEQYF. The CDR3 DNA is TGTGCCACCAGCAGAGGGAGGGGCAGCTACGAGCAGTACTTC.

CDR3 in amino acids: CASSVGGRGTNEKLFF. The DNA of the CDR3 is TGTGCCAGCAGCGTAGGAGGGAGGGGAACTAATGAAAAACTGTTTTTT. This sequence joins TRBV9 and TRBJ1-4; perhaps TRBD1 as D (5 bases). The germline V gene has CDR1 SGDLS and CDR2 YYNGEE. The V end lost 0 bases, the J end lost 1 base, and 10 bases lay between the germline ends. The CDR3 runs to 16 residues.

The chain couples TRBV7-3 to TRBJ2-6, with 7 bases fitting TRBD1. This CDR3 has 15 amino acids. Per the germline V gene, CDR1 is SGHTA and CDR2 is FQGTGA. Unmatched junction bases numbered 4, after V lost 5 bases and J lost 3 bases. The chain's CDR3 is CASSRDRNGANVLTF. The CDR3 DNA follows: TGTGCCAGCAGCCGGGACAGAAATGGGGCCAACGTCCTGACTTTC. Combining the CDR3 with reference TRBV7-3 and TRBJ2-6 gives the whole variable domain GAGVSQTPSNKVTEKGKYVELRCDPISGHTALYWYRQSLGQGPEFLIYFQGTGAADDSGLPNDRFFAVRPEGSVSTLKIQRTERGDSAVYLCASSRDRNGANVLTFGAGSRLTVL.